These 22 T cell receptor beta chains originate from one sample sequenced in a study of molecular identifiers for immune sequencing clone quantification. TCRdb ran MiXCR on the PCR reads and lists one entry per CDR3 protein. The repertoire includes 490,000 or so distinct CDR3 sequences, about 22% of them detected once, and around 0.86% sits in the top ten. Sample: naive CD8+ T cells from blood, with Jurkat cell RNA spiked in. Subset noted: FACS-sorted CD8+CD4-CCR7+CD45RA+ naive T cells. These receptors all come from a human donor in good health. Some libraries in this study had Jurkat cell RNA spiked in.

Remarks on this clonotype: Its ends do not fully match the called genes, so a read error is possible. The chain links TRBV29-1 to TRBJ1-1; D unresolved. The CDR3 totals 13 residues. Germline V lookup: CDR1 SQVTM, CDR2 ANQGSEA. The CDR3 DNA sequence: TGCAGCGTTTTAACAGCAACGAACGCTGAAGCTTTCTTT. Residues: CSVLTATNAEAFF.

The chain links TRBV27 to TRBJ2-1, with D hard to call. V lost 5 bases, J lost 1 base, and 9 bases lay in between. The CDR3 length is 14 residues. Germline V gives CDR1 MNHEY, CDR2 SMNVEV (reference sequence). The CDR3 region has the DNA TGTGCCAGCAGTCTGGGCTTTTCCTACAATGAGCAGTTCTTC. This translates into CASSLGFSYNEQFF.

Only a few counts were recorded for this clonotype. The V gene is TRBV9, the J gene TRBJ1-2, with D maybe TRBD1 (5 bases). The V gene's germline CDR1 is SGDLS and CDR2 YYNGEE. Trimming cost V 4 bases and J 0 bases, with 19 bases left between them. This CDR3 is built from 17 residues. The CDR3: CASSTMTDGDANYGYTF. CDR3 nucleotides: TGTGCCAGCAGCACCATGACAGACGGGGACGCTAACTATGGCTACACCTTC.

This clonotype was seen many times. The chain couples TRBV18 to TRBJ2-2; 10 positions match TRBD1. V lost 6 bases and J lost 6; bases outside the gene matches: 19. The CDR3 loop spans 19 amino acids. From germline, CDR1 is KGHSH and CDR2 LQKENI. The CDR3 nucleotides are TGTGCCAGCTCTCCGCCCCCACCAGGACAGGGGGGCCGTGCCGGGGAGCTGTTTTTT. Its protein is CASSPPPPGQGGRAGELFF.

Remarks on this clonotype: The conserved phenylalanine or tryptophan is not found at the CDR3 terminus, so this likely reflects a read error. The chain uses TRBV12-3 or TRBV12-4 and TRBJ2-2; the match to TRBD1 covers 7 bases. J was trimmed by 4 bases and V by 4 bases; bases with no gene match: 3. This CDR3 comprises 14 residues. For the CDR3, the DNA is TGTGCCAGCAGTTATGACAGGGTCACCGGGGAGCTGTTTCTT. Translated: CASSYDRVTGELFL.

This clonotype turned up a few times. The chain links TRBV27 to TRBJ1-2; no clear D. The germline gives CDR1 MNHEY, CDR2 SMNVEV (reference sequence). Trimming took 3 bases from V and 1 from J, leaving 15 bases between them. The CDR3 has 16 amino acids. Here the CDR3 reads CASSFSPPDNNYGYTF. CDR3 in DNA: TGTGCCAGCAGTTTTTCCCCCCCTGACAATAACTATGGCTACACCTTC.

This clonotype was counted at least ten times. This rearrangement joins TRBV5-5 to TRBJ1-5, with TRBD1 matching over 7 bases. The CDR3 is made up of 16 amino acids. The V gene end was trimmed by 4 bases and the J gene end by 0 bases; junction bases not matched to a gene: 7. Germline lookup yields CDR1 SGHKS and CDR2 YYEKEE (reference sequence). DNA of the CDR3: TGTGCCAGCAGCCTGACAGGGAGATATAGCAATCAGCCCCAGCATTTT. Protein sequence: CASSLTGRYSNQPQHF.

This clonotype was seen ten or more times. J is TRBJ2-3 and V is TRBV28; 8 bases are a match to TRBD2. In germline, CDR1 is MDHEN, CDR2 SYDVKM. The CDR3 covers 15 residues. After removal of 6 bases from V and 1 base from J, the junction contained 6 bases not matched to a gene. The CDR3 DNA reads as TGTGCCAGCAGCATCCGGGGGGGGGGCACAGATACGCAGTATTTT. Translated: CASSIRGGGTDTQYF.

The V and J genes are TRBV7-9 and TRBJ2-5; 7 bases are a match to TRBD2. CDR3 length: 16 residues. Losses at the gene ends were 0 bases for V and 1 base for J; bases not matched to a gene: 5. Germline CDR1 SEHNR, CDR2 FQNEAQ (reference sequence). The CDR3 sequence: CASSLAGGPAQETQYF. Here the CDR3 DNA reads TGTGCCAGCAGCTTAGCGGGAGGGCCCGCCCAAGAGACCCAGTACTTC.

There are a few counts of this clonotype. This chain uses TRBV27 with TRBJ1-1; D not resolved. V was trimmed by 5 bases and J by 6 bases, leaving 19 bases between them. Per the germline V gene, CDR1 is MNHEY and CDR2 is SMNVEV (reference sequence). The CDR3 has 15 amino acids. The CDR3 DNA sequence: TGTGCCAGCAGTCCTTACGGGGTTCTGGATCCTGAAGCTTTCTTT. Translated, it gives CASSPYGVLDPEAFF.

The rearrangement links TRBV11-2 to TRBJ2-7; maybe TRBD1 (5 bases). There are 13 residues in the CDR3. With 6 bases removed from V and 5 bases from J, the gap between germline ends came to 14 bases. Germline V gene lookup returns CDR1 SGHAT and CDR2 FQNNGV. DNA of the CDR3: TGTGCCAGCAGAGGAAACGCAGGGAACGAGCAGTACTTC. Its protein product is CASRGNAGNEQYF.

For this clonotype: Just one base apart from a much larger clone, this may be a read error. This chain connects TRBV29-1 to TRBJ2-1; 15 bases agree with TRBD2. V shed 5 bases, J shed 8 bases, and the junction held 10 bases outside the gene matches. Germline values: CDR1 SQVTM, CDR2 ANQGSEA. This CDR3 is built from 16 residues. This CDR3 reads CSVPGLAGGPGDEQFF. CDR3 sequence (DNA): TGCAGCGTTCCTGGACTAGCGGGAGGGCCAGGGGATGAGCAGTTCTTC.

This clonotype was seen many times. The V call is TRBV4-2, the J call TRBJ2-7, with TRBD1 as a possible D gene (6 bases). The CDR3 runs 15 residues. The V end was cut by 0 bases, the J end by 0 bases, with 9 bases between. From germline, CDR1 is LGHNA and CDR2 YNFKEQ. CDR3 sequence (DNA): TGTGCCAGCAGCCAAGAGGGGACACGCTCCTACGAGCAGTACTTC. It translates to CASSQEGTRSYEQYF.

This clonotype was seen ten or more times. The gene calls are TRBV28 and TRBJ1-1; D is unresolved. Trimming pared 7 bases from V and 5 bases from J, leaving 17 bases between. The CDR3 consists of 14 residues. Per the germline V gene, CDR1 is MDHEN and CDR2 is SYDVKM. CDR3 loop: CASKIRGSGTEAFF. The CDR3 bases are TGTGCCAGCAAGATCCGGGGTTCCGGGACTGAAGCTTTCTTT.

This clonotype was picked up a small number of times. This sequence joins TRBV13 and TRBJ2-3; maybe TRBD1 (6 bases). With 5 bases removed from V and 8 bases from J, the gap between germline ends came to 11 bases. CDR1 is PRHDT, CDR2 FYEKMQ, per germline (reference sequence). The CDR3 consists of 12 residues. In DNA, the CDR3 is TGTGCCAGCAGCAACAGGGATGTTACGCAGTATTTT. Translation: CASSNRDVTQYF.

This clonotype has just a few counts. The chain uses TRBV4-1 and TRBJ1-1, with unresolved D. The V end lost 1 base, the J end lost 7 bases, and 10 bases lay between the germline ends. CDR3 length: 13 residues. Germline values: CDR1 MGHRA, CDR2 YSYEKL. This CDR3 reads CASSQGRASEAFF. The CDR3 DNA is TGCGCCAGCAGCCAAGGGCGGGCCAGTGAAGCTTTCTTT.

This clonotype was recorded many times. This sequence joins TRBV6-5 and TRBJ1-1; 7 nucleotides align to TRBD1. The CDR3 loop spans 14 amino acids. With V trimmed by 0 bases and J by 8 bases, 6 bases remained unmatched. Germline CDR1 is MNHEY and CDR2 is SVGAGI. This CDR3 is CASSYSTGPGEAFF. CDR3 nucleotide sequence: TGTGCCAGCAGTTACTCGACAGGGCCTGGAGAAGCTTTCTTT.

This clonotype has a count of ten or more. The chain is built from TRBV4-3 and TRBJ1-4; 8 nucleotides match TRBD1. The CDR3 extends over 17 amino acids. The germline V gene encodes CDR1 LGHNA and CDR2 YSLEER. Germline trimming cut 0 bases from V and 0 bases from J; bases unmatched to any gene: 3. The CDR3 reads CASSQDSQGATNEKLFF. CDR3 DNA sequence: TGCGCCAGCAGCCAAGATTCACAGGGGGCAACTAATGAAAAACTGTTTTTT.

Ten or more counts support this clonotype. The chain has TRBV4-3 and TRBJ2-7; D perhaps matches TRBD1 (5 bases). Germline assignment: CDR1 LGHNA and CDR2 YSLEER. The V and J ends lost 0 bases and 2 bases respectively, with 14 bases between them. CDR3 size: 16 residues. The CDR3 is CASSQDTGTPTYEQYF. CDR3 coding DNA: TGCGCCAGCAGCCAAGATACAGGAACACCGACCTACGAGCAGTACTTC.

This clonotype was counted many times. This rearrangement joins TRBV12-3 or TRBV12-4 to TRBJ1-1; D not resolved. With 1 base removed from V and 2 bases from J, the gap between germline ends came to 11 bases. CDR3 length: 15 amino acids. The CDR3 coding sequence is TGTGCCAGCAGTTTAGAGGTTCGGCTTAACACTGAAGCTTTCTTT. This translates into CASSLEVRLNTEAFF.

This clonotype was seen only a few times. V gene TRBV7-8 combines with J gene TRBJ1-1; D not certain. Germline V gene lookup returns CDR1 SGHVS and CDR2 FQNEAQ. There are 13 residues in the CDR3. Trimming shortened V by 1 base and J by 6 bases, and 9 bases separated the two germline ends. The CDR3 DNA reads as TGTGCCAGCAGCTTAGAAAGGGTCCCTGAAGCTTTCTTT. As protein: CASSLERVPEAFF.

Remarks on this clonotype: Since the CDR3 does not end with the conserved phenylalanine or tryptophan, this likely comes from a read error. The chain is built from TRBV2 and TRBJ1-1, with TRBD1 matching over 8 bases. The CDR3 runs to 14 residues. CDR1 and CDR2 (germline): SNHLY, FYNNEI. V shed 3 bases and J 6 bases; nucleotides not matched to a gene: 6. CDR3 DNA: TGTGCCAGCAGTGACGGCAGGGGGCGGTCTGAAGCTTTCCTT. Translated: CASSDGRGRSEAFL.